The rows below give T cell receptor beta chains drawn from one sample of a study of T cell responses to AZD1222 COVID-19 vaccine. Profiling relied on immunoSEQ multiplex PCR, and the TCRdb table lists in-frame clones only, not all of them. Of about 140,000 clones listed, roughly nine tenths were seen once; the top ten hold 3% to 3.5%. The sample in question was peripheral blood, obtained on day 0 of AZD1222 vaccination. These receptors originate from an adult in good health. The CDR3 runs from the conserved cysteine through the conserved F or W. Each record gives: J gene, V gene, clone size, D gene, CDR3 DNA, CDR3 protein. The D gene is left open where the match is weak. Clone sizes are given selectively: once, few, many, or a class where the clone is expanded.

j_call: TRBJ2-1; v_call: TRBV3-1/TRBV3-2; clone_size: -; d_call: -; cdr3_nt: TGTGCCAGCAGCCAATCGGTAGCTCACAATGAGCAGTTCTTC; cdr3_aa: CASSQSVAHNEQFF
j_call: TRBJ1-5; v_call: TRBV4-2; clone_size: -; d_call: -; cdr3_nt: TGTGCCAGCAGCCAAGATTCAGGGGCCAATCAGCCCCAGCATTTT; cdr3_aa: CASSQDSGANQPQHF
j_call: TRBJ2-2; v_call: TRBV27; clone_size: -; d_call: TRBD1; cdr3_nt: TGTGCCAGCAGTCTGGGGTACAGGGGTCCGCACACCGGGGAGCTGTTTTTT; cdr3_aa: CASSLGYRGPHTGELFF
j_call: TRBJ1-1; v_call: TRBV5-1; clone_size: -; d_call: TRBD1; cdr3_nt: TGCGCCAGCAGCTTCCGACAGGGAGGGGACACTGAAGCTTTCTTT; cdr3_aa: CASSFRQGGDTEAFF
j_call: TRBJ1-1; v_call: TRBV6-1; clone_size: -; d_call: -; cdr3_nt: TGTGCCAGCAGTGAAGCCCCCAGGATCACTGAAGCTTTCTTT; cdr3_aa: CASSEAPRITEAFF
j_call: TRBJ1-5; v_call: TRBV21-1; clone_size: -; d_call: -; cdr3_nt: TGTGCCAGCAGCTTTGCTCCGGGACCCAGGATCTATAGCAATCAGCCCCAGCATTTT; cdr3_aa: CASSFAPGPRIYSNQPQHF
j_call: TRBJ1-1; v_call: TRBV15; clone_size: few; d_call: -; cdr3_nt: TGTGCCACCGGGAAGCACGTCAGCACTGAAGCTTTCTTT; cdr3_aa: CATGKHVSTEAFF
j_call: TRBJ1-6; v_call: TRBV30; clone_size: few; d_call: TRBD1; cdr3_nt: TGTGCCTGGTCGGCCGACAGGGAGGGTAATTCACCCCTCCACTTT; cdr3_aa: CAWSADREGNSPLHF
j_call: TRBJ2-3; v_call: TRBV5-4; clone_size: -; d_call: TRBD1; cdr3_nt: TGTGCCAGCAGCAGAACAGGGGGCACAGATACGCAGTATTTT; cdr3_aa: CASSRTGGTDTQYF
j_call: TRBJ1-1; v_call: TRBV6-5; clone_size: -; d_call: -; cdr3_nt: TGTGCCAGCAGTTACTCGGGCAAGAACACTGAAGCTTTCTTT; cdr3_aa: CASSYSGKNTEAFF
j_call: TRBJ1-4; v_call: TRBV25-1; clone_size: -; d_call: -; cdr3_nt: TGTGCCAGCATCTGCCTGGGAGGAAATAATGAAAAACTGTTTTTT; cdr3_aa: CASICLGGNNEKLFF
j_call: TRBJ2-3; v_call: TRBV5-4; clone_size: -; d_call: -; cdr3_nt: TGTGCCAGCAGCTTGGGGACTCATAACACAGATACGCAGTATTTT; cdr3_aa: CASSLGTHNTDTQYF
j_call: TRBJ1-1; v_call: TRBV11-1; clone_size: -; d_call: -; cdr3_nt: TGTGCCAGCAGGGGGGCATACCTGAACACTGAAGCTTTCTTT; cdr3_aa: CASRGAYLNTEAFF
j_call: TRBJ2-7; v_call: TRBV5-1; clone_size: -; d_call: TRBD1; cdr3_nt: TGCGCCAGCAGCACTACGACAGGGACCTACGAGCAGTACTTC; cdr3_aa: CASSTTTGTYEQYF
j_call: TRBJ1-2; v_call: TRBV28; clone_size: -; d_call: TRBD1; cdr3_nt: TGTGCCAGCAGTTTGGGGGACAGGGTTGGCTACACCTTC; cdr3_aa: CASSLGDRVGYTF
j_call: TRBJ2-1; v_call: TRBV28; clone_size: -; d_call: TRBD2; cdr3_nt: TGTGCCAGCAGTTTCTTACTAGCGGGCAACAATGAGCAGTTCTTC; cdr3_aa: CASSFLLAGNNEQFF
j_call: TRBJ1-1; v_call: TRBV18; clone_size: -; d_call: -; cdr3_nt: TGTGCCAGCTCACCAGTACAGCTCACTGAAGCTTTCTTT; cdr3_aa: CASSPVQLTEAFF
j_call: TRBJ2-1; v_call: TRBV19; clone_size: -; d_call: -; cdr3_nt: TGTGCCAGTAGTATTGGACCTGAGCAGTTCTTC; cdr3_aa: CASSIGPEQFF
j_call: TRBJ2-2; v_call: TRBV25-1; clone_size: -; d_call: -; cdr3_nt: TGTGCCAGCACCAGGGGGGACACCGGGGAGCTGTTTTTT; cdr3_aa: CASTRGDTGELFF
j_call: TRBJ1-2; v_call: TRBV28; clone_size: -; d_call: -; cdr3_nt: TGTGCCAGCAGTTTAGGTGGGGGGCCCAACTATGGCTACACCTTC; cdr3_aa: CASSLGGGPNYGYTF
j_call: TRBJ1-1; v_call: TRBV19; clone_size: -; d_call: -; cdr3_nt: TGTGCCAGTGGGCGAGGGAGGACTGAAGCTTTCTTT; cdr3_aa: CASGRGRTEAFF
j_call: TRBJ1-2; v_call: TRBV6-5; clone_size: -; d_call: -; cdr3_nt: TGTGCCAGCAGCCCGGGGGGGGAGTATGGCTACACCTTC; cdr3_aa: CASSPGGEYGYTF
j_call: TRBJ1-1; v_call: TRBV18; clone_size: -; d_call: TRBD1; cdr3_nt: TGTGCCAGCTCACCAGCCGGGACAGACACTGAAGCTTTCTTT; cdr3_aa: CASSPAGTDTEAFF
j_call: TRBJ1-5; v_call: TRBV13; clone_size: -; d_call: -; cdr3_nt: TGTGCCAGCAGCCTCCTCAATCAGCCCCAGCATTTT; cdr3_aa: CASSLLNQPQHF
j_call: TRBJ1-1; v_call: TRBV6-2/TRBV6-3; clone_size: -; d_call: -; cdr3_nt: TGTGCCAGCAGTTACTCGATCTCTGGGAACACTGAAGCTTTCTTT; cdr3_aa: CASSYSISGNTEAFF
j_call: TRBJ2-7; v_call: TRBV5-1; clone_size: -; d_call: -; cdr3_nt: TGCGCCAGCAGCTTGGTTGCGTACGAGCAGTACTTC; cdr3_aa: CASSLVAYEQYF
j_call: TRBJ2-7; v_call: TRBV7-9; clone_size: -; d_call: TRBD1; cdr3_nt: TGTGCCAGCAGCGTCATGACAGGGGACTACGAGCAGTACTTC; cdr3_aa: CASSVMTGDYEQYF
j_call: TRBJ1-5; v_call: TRBV2; clone_size: -; d_call: TRBD1; cdr3_nt: TGTGCCAGCAGTATAGACAGGGTCGGCAATCAGCCCCAGCATTTT; cdr3_aa: CASSIDRVGNQPQHF
j_call: TRBJ1-3; v_call: TRBV3-1/TRBV3-2; clone_size: -; d_call: -; cdr3_nt: TGTGCCAGCAGCCAAAGGTCTTCTTACACCATATATTTT; cdr3_aa: CASSQRSSYTIYF
j_call: TRBJ2-1; v_call: TRBV5-1; clone_size: once; d_call: TRBD2; cdr3_nt: TGCGCCAGCAGCCCCGGACAGCGGGAGAGCGGCGGTGAGCAGTTCTTC; cdr3_aa: CASSPGQRESGGEQFF
j_call: TRBJ2-7; v_call: TRBV30; clone_size: -; d_call: -; cdr3_nt: -; cdr3_aa: CAFYLCAWSVRPSSYEQYF
j_call: TRBJ2-7; v_call: TRBV3-1/TRBV3-2; clone_size: -; d_call: TRBD1; cdr3_nt: TGTGCCAGCAGCCCCGGGACAGGGGGCTACGAGCAGTACTTC; cdr3_aa: CASSPGTGGYEQYF
j_call: TRBJ1-5; v_call: TRBV10-3; clone_size: once; d_call: -; cdr3_nt: TGTGCCATCAGTGATCAAACCAGGGGAGGGGGCAATCAGCCCCAGCATTTT; cdr3_aa: CAISDQTRGGGNQPQHF
j_call: TRBJ1-6; v_call: TRBV19; clone_size: -; d_call: -; cdr3_nt: TGTGCCAGTAGGGTACAGGGATCGACCTATAATTCACCCCTCCACTTT; cdr3_aa: CASRVQGSTYNSPLHF
j_call: TRBJ2-1; v_call: TRBV29-1; clone_size: -; d_call: -; cdr3_nt: TGCAGCGCCAGAGAATCCGGGGCAAGTGGTGAGCAGTTCTTC; cdr3_aa: CSARESGASGEQFF
j_call: TRBJ1-5; v_call: TRBV19; clone_size: -; d_call: -; cdr3_nt: TGTGCCAGTAGTGTCGGCGGATATCAGCCCCAGCATTTT; cdr3_aa: CASSVGGYQPQHF
j_call: TRBJ2-3; v_call: TRBV30; clone_size: once; d_call: -; cdr3_nt: TGTGCCTGGAACACTGGGGGGGCCGGTACAGATACGCAGTATTTT; cdr3_aa: CAWNTGGAGTDTQYF
j_call: TRBJ2-7; v_call: TRBV5-1; clone_size: -; d_call: -; cdr3_nt: TGCGCCAGCAGCTGGGACGGAGGGGGTACCTACGAGCAGTACTTC; cdr3_aa: CASSWDGGGTYEQYF
j_call: TRBJ2-3; v_call: TRBV3-1/TRBV3-2; clone_size: -; d_call: TRBD2; cdr3_nt: TGTGCCAGCAGCCAAGACGGGACTAGCGGGAGTAGGGAAGATACGCAGTATTTT; cdr3_aa: CASSQDGTSGSREDTQYF
j_call: TRBJ1-2; v_call: TRBV4-2; clone_size: -; d_call: -; cdr3_nt: TGTGCCAGCAGCCAAGAAGGTGGCCTCTATGGCTACACCTTC; cdr3_aa: CASSQEGGLYGYTF
j_call: TRBJ2-3; v_call: TRBV13; clone_size: -; d_call: -; cdr3_nt: TGTGCCAGCAGCTTAGAGAGCACAGATACGCAGTATTTT; cdr3_aa: CASSLESTDTQYF
j_call: TRBJ2-1; v_call: TRBV2; clone_size: few; d_call: -; cdr3_nt: TGTGCCAGCAGCACCAACGCCCTTACCTACAATGAGCAGTTCTTC; cdr3_aa: CASSTNALTYNEQFF
j_call: TRBJ2-7; v_call: TRBV18; clone_size: -; d_call: TRBD2; cdr3_nt: TGTGCCAGCTCACCAGCGGGAGCCTACGAGCAGTACTTC; cdr3_aa: CASSPAGAYEQYF
j_call: TRBJ2-3; v_call: TRBV3-1/TRBV3-2; clone_size: -; d_call: -; cdr3_nt: TGTGCCAGCAGCCAAGATCTCGGGGTAGCCGGGAAAGCAGATACGCAGTATTTT; cdr3_aa: CASSQDLGVAGKADTQYF
j_call: TRBJ2-7; v_call: TRBV6-5; clone_size: -; d_call: -; cdr3_nt: TGTGCCACAGCCAAGGGCAGGGTGTCCTACGAGCAGTACTTC; cdr3_aa: CATAKGRVSYEQYF
j_call: TRBJ1-1; v_call: TRBV19; clone_size: -; d_call: -; cdr3_nt: TGTGCCAGTAGTAATGCCAGGGAGACGGGCACTGAAGCTTTCTTT; cdr3_aa: CASSNARETGTEAFF
j_call: TRBJ2-1; v_call: TRBV11-2; clone_size: -; d_call: -; cdr3_nt: TGTGCCAGCAGCTTAGACGGCGGTAGCTCCTACAATGAGCAGTTCTTC; cdr3_aa: CASSLDGGSSYNEQFF
j_call: TRBJ2-7; v_call: TRBV27; clone_size: -; d_call: TRBD2; cdr3_nt: TGTGCCAGCAGTTTAAGGCTAGCGGGCCCTTACGAGCAGTACTTC; cdr3_aa: CASSLRLAGPYEQYF
j_call: TRBJ1-2; v_call: TRBV15; clone_size: -; d_call: TRBD1; cdr3_nt: TGTGCCACCAGTTATGACAGGGTTAACTATGGCTACACCTTC; cdr3_aa: CATSYDRVNYGYTF
j_call: TRBJ2-7; v_call: TRBV7-8; clone_size: -; d_call: TRBD2; cdr3_nt: TGTGCCAGCAGCCGTCGTGGGACTAGCGGGACCCACGAGCAGTACTTC; cdr3_aa: CASSRRGTSGTHEQYF
j_call: TRBJ2-3; v_call: TRBV30; clone_size: -; d_call: -; cdr3_nt: TGTGCCTGGAGTGTTACCGGCGGGTCCACAGATACGCAGTATTTT; cdr3_aa: CAWSVTGGSTDTQYF
j_call: TRBJ2-2; v_call: TRBV6-4; clone_size: -; d_call: -; cdr3_nt: TGTGCCAGCAGTGACTCTAGCGGGAACACCGGGGAGCTGTTTTTT; cdr3_aa: CASSDSSGNTGELFF
j_call: TRBJ2-1; v_call: TRBV14; clone_size: once; d_call: -; cdr3_nt: TGTGCCAGCAGCCGCCCCCCACCGAGGCCAACCTACAATGAGCAGTTCTTC; cdr3_aa: CASSRPPPRPTYNEQFF
j_call: TRBJ1-5; v_call: TRBV10-3; clone_size: once; d_call: TRBD1; cdr3_nt: TGTGCCATCAGGGGGGGGACAGGGGGCAATCAGCCCCAGCATTTT; cdr3_aa: CAIRGGTGGNQPQHF
j_call: TRBJ1-3; v_call: TRBV2; clone_size: once; d_call: -; cdr3_nt: TGTGCCAGCAGTTCGGGGCAAGGAAACACCATATATTTT; cdr3_aa: CASSSGQGNTIYF
j_call: TRBJ1-6; v_call: TRBV30; clone_size: -; d_call: -; cdr3_nt: TGTGCCTGGAGTCAGGGACCCTATAATTCACCCCTCCACTTT; cdr3_aa: CAWSQGPYNSPLHF
j_call: TRBJ1-2; v_call: TRBV5-8; clone_size: -; d_call: -; cdr3_nt: TGTGCCAGCAGCTTGTATATTTACAGGGACTATGGCTACACCTTC; cdr3_aa: CASSLYIYRDYGYTF
j_call: TRBJ1-5; v_call: TRBV2; clone_size: -; d_call: -; cdr3_nt: TGTGCCAGCAGTGAAGGGGGGGCCCCTTTGTCCCAGCATTTT; cdr3_aa: CASSEGGAPLSQHF
j_call: TRBJ2-1; v_call: TRBV19; clone_size: -; d_call: -; cdr3_nt: TGTGCCAGTAGTATACAGGGGCTCGATGAGCAGTTCTTC; cdr3_aa: CASSIQGLDEQFF
j_call: TRBJ2-2; v_call: TRBV14; clone_size: -; d_call: TRBD1; cdr3_nt: TGTGCCAGCAGCAGGGGACAGGTGGGCACCGGGGAGCTGTTTTTT; cdr3_aa: CASSRGQVGTGELFF